This entry lists 20 T cell receptor beta chains sequenced from one sample in a study of post-analysis software for immune sequencing data. Unique molecular identifiers were present in the TCR beta cDNA libraries. TCRdb re-analysed the PCR reads in MiXCR, keeping a single row per CDR3 protein. The sample gives about 400,000 distinct CDR3 sequences, about a third of which show up once; roughly an eighth is in the top ten. Their antigen targets remain unknown. Whole-study findings and limits: Included in a set of a handful of TRBV segments more frequent in patients than controls were TRBV5-6, TRBV5-1 and TRBV20-1.

Specimen: blood. These receptors were collected from a girl between 5 and 17 years old with multiple sclerosis.

This clonotype was counted a few times. V is TRBV7-9 and J is TRBJ2-7, with D tentatively TRBD1 (5 bases). CDR3 length: 14 residues. Trimming removed 5 bases at V and 0 bases at J, with 11 bases between. Per the germline V gene, CDR1 is SEHNR and CDR2 is FQNEAQ (reference sequence). CDR3 loop: CASSQDSYSYEQYF. As DNA, the CDR3 is TGTGCCAGCAGCCAAGACAGTTACTCCTACGAGCAGTACTTC.

This clonotype was detected a few times. The gene calls are TRBV7-8 and TRBJ2-5, with 10 bases that match TRBD1. The V segment lost 6 bases and the J segment 6 bases; nucleotides outside the gene matches: 13. Germline CDR1 is SGHVS and CDR2 is FQNEAQ. There are 16 residues in the CDR3. The CDR3 DNA follows: TGTGCCAGCAGTCAACCGGGACAGGGGACTTTGAAGACCCAGTACTTC. Its translation is CASSQPGQGTLKTQYF.

There are a few counts of this clonotype. This chain joins TRBV27 and TRBJ2-5; perhaps D is TRBD1 or TRBD2 (6 bases each). Between the trimmed V and J ends, which lost 4 bases and 11 bases, there was a span of 17 bases. CDR3 length: 13 amino acids. Per the germline V gene, CDR1 is MNHEY and CDR2 is SMNVEV (reference sequence). The CDR3 here is CASSSRGLGEQYF. The CDR3 DNA follows: TGTGCCAGCAGTTCTCGGGGGCTGGGGGAGCAGTACTTC.

J is TRBJ1-6 and V is TRBV2; no reliable D call. Germline V gene lookup returns CDR1 SNHLY and CDR2 FYNNEI. This CDR3 contains 14 residues. Trimming took off 6 bases at V and 4 bases at J, with 10 bases between the two ends. Written as DNA, the CDR3 is TGTGCCAGCAGGGGCGGCAGTTATAATTCACCCCTCCACTTT. It translates to CASRGGSYNSPLHF.

This clonotype was detected only a few times. The chain employs TRBV5-6 and TRBJ2-7; TRBD1 matches 7 bases. CDR1 SGHDT and CDR2 YYEEEE come from the germline V gene. Germline trimming cut 2 bases from V and 3 bases from J; bases unmatched to any gene: 11. This CDR3 region has 16 residues. The DNA of the CDR3 is TGTGCCAGCAGCTTCAGGGGGTCGCCGCCGGTCTACGAGCAGTACTTC. Its protein is CASSFRGSPPVYEQYF.

The V call is TRBV9, the J call TRBJ2-1, with 9 bases that match TRBD1. The CDR3 is 15 amino acids. Trimming removed 4 bases from V and 4 bases from J; junction bases left unmatched: 6. Germline V CDR1 and CDR2: SGDLS, YYNGEE. The CDR3 bases are TGTGCCAGCAGCACCGCGACAGGGGGATACAATGAGCAGTTCTTC. Its translation: CASSTATGGYNEQFF.

This clonotype was counted only a few times. This chain connects TRBV12-3 or TRBV12-4 to TRBJ1-2; no firm D call. There are 16 residues in the CDR3. With 6 bases removed from V and 3 bases from J, the gap between germline ends came to 20 bases. The CDR3 coding sequence is TGTGCCAGCAGCCCCGGGCGAGGAGGGCGGGACTATGGCTACACCTTC. Protein product: CASSPGRGGRDYGYTF.

The chain recombines TRBV3-1 with TRBJ1-2; D unclear. Germline CDR1 LGHDT, CDR2 YNNKEL (reference sequence). This CDR3 comprises 13 residues. Deletions cut 3 bases from V and 4 bases from J, with 9 bases between. DNA of the CDR3: TGTGCCAGCAGCCACAGGTCTTTCTATGGCTACACCTTC. Encoded protein: CASSHRSFYGYTF.

This clonotype was counted between two and nine times. V and J are TRBV7-6 and TRBJ1-6, with TRBD1 as a possible D gene (6 bases). V was pared by 6 bases and J by 10 bases, with 16 bases between. The CDR3 length is 14 residues. Germline V lookup: CDR1 SGHVS, CDR2 FNYEAQ. The CDR3 region has the DNA TGTGCCAGCAGTTTAACAGGGTTTGACTCACCCCTCCACTTT. Protein sequence: CASSLTGFDSPLHF.

The rearrangement joins TRBV27 to TRBJ2-7; D might be TRBD2 (5 bases). The CDR3 runs 15 residues. From germline, CDR1 is MNHEY and CDR2 SMNVEV (reference sequence). Trimming shortened V by 4 bases and J by 2 bases, and 15 bases separated the two germline ends. The chain's CDR3 is CASSSPGLSAYEQYF. For the CDR3, the DNA is TGTGCCAGCAGTTCGCCAGGACTGAGCGCCTACGAGCAGTACTTC.

This clonotype was seen more than once but under ten times. The chain couples TRBV29-1 to TRBJ1-1; D remains unclear. V was clipped by 7 bases and J by 4 bases, with 7 bases between them. Germline V gene sequence: CDR1 SQVTM, CDR2 ANQGSEA. This CDR3 is built from 10 residues. CDR3 DNA sequence: TGCAGCGCCGGGGTCACTGAAGCTTTCTTT. It is translated as CSAGVTEAFF.

The chain has TRBV6-5 and TRBJ2-7; D is perhaps TRBD1 (5 bases). The CDR3 sequence is 15 residues long. The germline V and J ends were trimmed by 4 bases and 0 bases, with 13 bases remaining between them. CDR1 is MNHEY, CDR2 SVGAGI, per germline. The CDR3 sequence is CASSFAGSASYEQYF. The CDR3 DNA follows: TGTGCCAGCAGTTTCGCAGGGTCGGCCTCCTACGAGCAGTACTTC.

CDR3 DNA sequence: TGTGCCAGCAGTTCTAGTGAGTATGGGACCTACGAGCAGTACTTC. As protein: CASSSSEYGTYEQYF. The chain recombines TRBV6-6 with TRBJ2-7; D is unclear. Germline-derived CDR1 and CDR2 are MNHNY and SVGAGI (reference sequence). The CDR3 is 15 amino acids. V was pared by 4 bases and J by 2 bases, with 15 bases between.

The rearrangement links TRBV25-1 to TRBJ1-4; 11 bases map to TRBD1. The germline V gene encodes CDR1 MGHDK and CDR2 SYGVNS. V lost 1 base and J lost 4; bases outside the gene matches: 11. The CDR3 has 19 residues. The CDR3 DNA follows: TGTGCCAGCAGTGAATTCGGGACAGGGGGAAACCACGTTAATGAAAAACTGTTTTTT. It translates to CASSEFGTGGNHVNEKLFF.

This clonotype has just a few counts. This chain uses TRBV7-2 with TRBJ2-1; no firm D call. The length of the CDR3 is 15 residues. Germline CDR1 is SGHTA and CDR2 is FQGNSA. V was cut by 3 bases and J by 0 bases, with 9 bases left in between. CDR3 nucleotide sequence: TGTGCCAGCAGCTTTGGTTTCAGCTCCTACAATGAGCAGTTCTTC. Protein sequence: CASSFGFSSYNEQFF.

The V gene is TRBV5-6, the J gene TRBJ2-2, with TRBD1 identical over 9 bases. J gave up 4 bases and V 0 bases, and 10 bases lay outside the gene matches. This CDR3 has 18 amino acids. CDR1 is SGHDT and CDR2 is YYEEEE in the germline V gene. The DNA for the CDR3 is TGTGCCAGCAGCTTGGCCGGAGTGGGACAGGGTAGCACCGGGGAGCTGTTTTTT. It codes for CASSLAGVGQGSTGELFF. Complete variable domain (other parts from reference TRBV5-6 and TRBJ2-2): DAGVTQSPTHLIKTRGQQVTLRCSPKSGHDTVSWYQQALGQGPQFIFQYYEEEERQRGNFPDRFSGHQFPNYSSELNVNALLLGDSALYLCASSLAGVGQGSTGELFFGEGSRLTVL.

V gene TRBV20-1 combines with J gene TRBJ2-3, with D hard to call. Trimming took off 0 bases at V and 4 bases at J, with 11 bases between the two ends. Germline V gene sequence: CDR1 DFQATT, CDR2 SNEGSKA (reference sequence). There are 14 residues in the CDR3. This chain's CDR3 is CSARDDSTSDTQYF. DNA of the CDR3: TGCAGTGCTAGAGACGACTCTACCTCAGATACGCAGTATTTT.

The chain joins TRBV4-1 to TRBJ2-2; TRBD2 is a possible D gene (6 bases). The length of the CDR3 is 19 residues. V gave up 3 bases and J gave up 4 bases, with 24 bases separating them. Germline V gene data show CDR1 as MGHRA and CDR2 as YSYEKL. CDR3 DNA sequence: TGCGCCAGCAGCCAGGACCCCTATCCGCTGGAGGGCGGCACCGGGGAGCTGTTTTTT. It specifies CASSQDPYPLEGGTGELFF.

This chain joins TRBV7-2 and TRBJ2-1; D perhaps matches TRBD1 (6 bases). V was trimmed by 1 base and J by 10 bases, leaving 8 bases between them. Germline CDR1 SGHTA, CDR2 FQGNSA. This CDR3 comprises 12 residues. CDR3 in amino acids: CASSLVDREQFF. In nucleotides, the CDR3 is TGTGCCAGCAGCTTAGTAGACAGGGAGCAGTTCTTC.

The chain recombines TRBV10-3 with TRBJ2-1, with TRBD2 matching over 12 bases. CDR1 and CDR2 from the germline V gene are ENHRY and SYGVKD. The V and J ends lost 6 bases and 7 bases, in that order; junction bases with no gene match: 7. The CDR3 covers 15 residues. In nucleotides, the CDR3 is TGTGCCATCAGCCCTCTAGCGGGGGGGCCGAATGAGCAGTTCTTC. This sequence encodes CAISPLAGGPNEQFF.